A selection of T cell receptor beta chains follows, all from one sample in a study of OX40 agonist ivuxolimab in advanced cancers. The table came from immunoSEQ multiplex PCR; TCRdb's copy has only in-frame clones and leaves some out. The repertoire holds about 50,000 clones, with 88% as singletons. Sequenced material: CD4+ or CD8+ T cells sorted from blood, taken in a trial of the OX40 agonist ivuxolimab. The receptors shown here come from an adult with an advanced solid tumor such as melanoma, head and neck, liver or kidney cancer. CDR3s include the opening cysteine and the closing phenylalanine or tryptophan. The D gene is left open where the match is weak. Only some rows state a clone size, as once, few, many or a class for expanded clones.

D gene	V gene	clone size	J gene	CDR3 DNA	CDR3 protein
.	TRBV7-8	.	TRBJ2-5	TGTGCCAGCAGCTTGGCGGGGTCAGAGACCCAGTACTTC	CASSLAGSETQYF
.	TRBV27	few	TRBJ2-1	TGTGCCAGCAGTTTAAGCCGTAGCTCCTACAATGAGCAGTTCTTC	CASSLSRSSYNEQFF
.	TRBV4-3	.	TRBJ2-7	TGCGCCAGCACCCAAAGCTCCGGGGCTACCGAGCAGTACTTC	CASTQSSGATEQYF
.	TRBV30	once	TRBJ1-4	TGTGCCTGGACCCGGGGAGGGGTGAAGGAAAAACTGTTTTTT	CAWTRGGVKEKLFF
TRBD2	TRBV7-2	.	TRBJ2-1	TGTGCCAGCAGCTTAGAGGGGACTAGCGGGAGAATCTACAATGAGCAGTTCTTC	CASSLEGTSGRIYNEQFF
.	TRBV7-6	once	TRBJ1-3	TGTGCCAGCAGCTTAGGGTGGCTCCGCCAGGCTTCTGGAAACACCATATATTTT	CASSLGWLRQASGNTIYF
TRBD1	TRBV19	.	TRBJ1-5	TGTGCCAGTAGTGCGAAGACAGGGGGGATCAATCAGCCCCAGCATTTT	CASSAKTGGINQPQHF
.	TRBV7-3	.	TRBJ2-3	TGTGCCAGTCACGAAGCGGGCCGCACAGATACGCAGTATTTT	CASHEAGRTDTQYF
TRBD2	TRBV13	.	TRBJ2-2	TGTGCCAGCAGCGGTCCGAGCGGGGCGAACACCGGGGAGCTGTTTTTT	CASSGPSGANTGELFF
TRBD2	TRBV29-1	few	TRBJ2-1	TGCAGCGCCCCGGGACTAGGCTCCTACAATGAGCAGTTCTTC	CSAPGLGSYNEQFF
TRBD2	TRBV6-4	.	TRBJ2-2	TGTGCCAGCAGCGGGGGGGCGAACACCGGGGAGCTGTTTTTT	CASSGGANTGELFF
TRBD1	TRBV9	.	TRBJ2-2	TGTGCCAGCAGCGTCTTCGGGACAGGGGGCTCCGGGGAGCTGTTTTTT	CASSVFGTGGSGELFF
TRBD1	TRBV7-6	.	TRBJ1-1	TGTGCCAGCAGCCCAGGGGGCAGTACTGAAGCTTTCTTT	CASSPGGSTEAFF
.	TRBV9	.	TRBJ1-1	TGTGCCAGCAGCGAACACAGGGACACTGAAGCTTTCTTT	CASSEHRDTEAFF
TRBD1	TRBV6-5	.	TRBJ2-4	TGTGCCAGCAGTTACAGGGGGCTTAGCAAAAACATTCAGTACTTC	CASSYRGLSKNIQYF
TRBD2	TRBV6-1	.	TRBJ2-3	TGTGCCACCATCCGGCCTAGCGGGAACGCAGATACGCAGTATTTT	CATIRPSGNADTQYF
.	TRBV25-1	.	TRBJ2-3	TGTGCCAGCAGTGAAGATAGCGGACGAAGCACAGATACGCAGTATTTT	CASSEDSGRSTDTQYF
.	TRBV2	.	TRBJ2-3	TGTGCCAGGGGACTCCTGTCGGATACGCAGTATTTT	CARGLLSDTQYF
TRBD1	TRBV5-1	.	TRBJ2-4	TGCGCCAGCAGCCAAGGGACAGGGGCCAAAAACATTCAGTACTTC	CASSQGTGAKNIQYF
.	TRBV7-3	.	TRBJ2-6	TGTGCCAGCAGCTTAACTGGGGGCCCACTGTCTGGGGCCAACGTCCTGACTTTC	CASSLTGGPLSGANVLTF
.	TRBV5-6	.	TRBJ1-2	TGTGCCAGCAGCTTCTCGACAGTGCCTAACTATGGCTACACCTTC	CASSFSTVPNYGYTF
TRBD2	TRBV27	.	TRBJ2-3	TGTGCCAGCAAACTACTAGCGGGAGTTCCCGATACGCAGTATTTT	CASKLLAGVPDTQYF
.	TRBV27	.	TRBJ1-4	TGTGCCAGCAGTCTGTGGGGTAATGAAAAACTGTTTTTT	CASSLWGNEKLFF
.	TRBV5-4	few	TRBJ2-3	TGTGCCAGCAGCTTGGCCGGCGGGGACTTTCGATCGCCAGATACGCAGTATTTT	CASSLAGGDFRSPDTQYF
.	TRBV7-9	.	TRBJ2-1	TGTGCCAGCAGCCCACACCCGATGAACTACAATGAGCAGTTCTTC	CASSPHPMNYNEQFF
TRBD2	TRBV5-1	.	TRBJ2-1	TGCGCCAGCAGCTATGGACTAGCCGGTGAGCAGTTCTTC	CASSYGLAGEQFF
TRBD2	TRBV5-1	.	TRBJ2-2	TGCGCCAGCAGCTTGGGGAGCGGGATAAACACCGGGGAGCTGTTTTTT	CASSLGSGINTGELFF
.	TRBV7-2	.	TRBJ2-3	TGTGCCAGCAGCCCAGGGCGCGCAGATACGCAGTATTTT	CASSPGRADTQYF
.	TRBV11-1	.	TRBJ2-2	TGTGCCAGCAGCTTATACAGGTCCACCGGGGAGCTGTTTTTT	CASSLYRSTGELFF
TRBD1	TRBV7-2	.	TRBJ1-2	TGTGCCAGCAGCTTAGCCCTTGACAGGGCGGACTATGGCTACACCTTC	CASSLALDRADYGYTF
.	TRBV7-3	.	TRBJ2-3	TGTGCCAGCAGCTTATCCCCGGTTAGCACAGATACGCAGTATTTT	CASSLSPVSTDTQYF
.	TRBV12-5	.	TRBJ1-3	TGTGCTAGTGGTTTGGTACTGGGGGGGGCAGCTGGAAACACCATATATTTT	CASGLVLGGAAGNTIYF
TRBD2	TRBV9	.	TRBJ2-2	TGTGCCAGCAGCTCCCGACGGGTTGGGAGGGACACCGGGGAGCTGTTTTTT	CASSSRRVGRDTGELFF
.	TRBV18	.	TRBJ1-6	TGTGCCAGCTCACCACCGGCCGGAGAACGGGCACCCCTCCACTTT	CASSPPAGERAPLHF
TRBD1	TRBV11-3	.	TRBJ2-1	TGTGCCAGCAGCTTAGAGGGACAGGGAGATGAGCAGTTCTTC	CASSLEGQGDEQFF
.	TRBV9	.	TRBJ1-3	TGTGCCAGCAGCGTAGCGGGAGACGACTCTGGAAACACCATATATTTT	CASSVAGDDSGNTIYF
.	TRBV7-9	once	TRBJ2-1	TGTGCCAGCAGCTTAGCGCCGAAGGACAAGTACAATGAGCAGTTCTTC	CASSLAPKDKYNEQFF
.	TRBV4-3	.	TRBJ2-3	TGCGCCAGCAGCCAGGGGAGAGCGGACACAGATACGCAGTATTTT	CASSQGRADTDTQYF
TRBD2	TRBV2	.	TRBJ2-5	TGTGCCAGCCCGGGAGGCGGGGGGGAGTACCAAGAGACCCAGTACTTC	CASPGGGGEYQETQYF
TRBD1	TRBV4-2	few	TRBJ1-6	TGTGCCAGCAGCCAAGAGACAGGGGGCGATTCACCCCTCCACTTT	CASSQETGGDSPLHF
TRBD1	TRBV6-6	once	TRBJ2-4	TGTGCCAGCAGCCCGGCGAGGGGCAGGGGGAACATTCAGTACTTC	CASSPARGRGNIQYF
.	TRBV2	once	TRBJ2-5	TGTGCCAGCACCAGACAGGCCTTGGGGGAGACCCAGTACTTC	CASTRQALGETQYF
TRBD1	TRBV27	.	TRBJ2-7	TGTGCCAGCAGTTGGGGACAGGGTTACGAGCAGTACTTC	CASSWGQGYEQYF
.	TRBV5-6	.	TRBJ2-7	TGTGCCAGCAGCTGGACGGTTTCCTACGAGCAGTACTTC	CASSWTVSYEQYF
.	TRBV4-3	.	TRBJ2-2	TGCGCCAGCAGCCAAGATGGCCCGGGACGGAACACCGGGGAGCTGTTTTTT	CASSQDGPGRNTGELFF
.	TRBV5-5	.	TRBJ1-2	TGTGCCAGCAGCCCGGCTGGGGATTACTATGGCTACACCTTC	CASSPAGDYYGYTF
.	TRBV9	.	TRBJ2-5	TGTGCCAGCAGCGTGGGGCTCTACCAAGAGACCCAGTACTTC	CASSVGLYQETQYF
.	TRBV6-1	.	TRBJ1-4	TGTGCCAGCAGTGAAGACAGACGTAATGAAAAACTGTTTTTT	CASSEDRRNEKLFF
TRBD1	TRBV2	.	TRBJ2-7	TGTGCCAGCAGGACAGGGGGCTCGTACGAGCAGTACTTC	CASRTGGSYEQYF
.	TRBV2	.	TRBJ2-5	TGTGCCAGCAGTGGCCCTCAACGGAGGCGAGAGACCCAGTACTTC	CASSGPQRRRETQYF
.	TRBV27	.	TRBJ1-4	TGTGCCAGCAGTCCCCAGGCAGTAACCCAGAGTGAAAAACTGTTTTTT	CASSPQAVTQSEKLFF